One sample yielded the 27 T cell receptor beta chains listed below, sequenced in a study of cytomegalovirus exposure and HLA in healthy donors. The PCR had 60 Vbeta and 13 Jbeta primers. Sequenced by immunoSEQ multiplex PCR; TCRdb stores in-frame clones only, minus some. The data show approximately 150,000 clones, around two thirds seen once. Sequencing used PBMCs. These receptor sequences come from a man aged 25-45 years in good health and CMV-seropositive.

The V and J genes are TRBV15 and TRBJ1-1; 7 nucleotides align to TRBD1. CDR3 length: 15 residues. Germline lookup yields CDR1 LNHNV and CDR2 YYDKDF (reference sequence). With 0 bases clipped from V and 5 bases from J, the junction kept 6 bases outside the gene matches. The CDR3 is CATSRDGNRGTEAFF. CDR3 DNA sequence: TGTGCCACCAGCAGAGATGGGAACAGGGGTACTGAAGCTTTCTTT.

This chain joins TRBV25-1 and TRBJ1-2; D is ambiguous. This CDR3 region has 14 residues. The germline V gene encodes CDR1 MGHDK and CDR2 SYGVNS. V was shortened by 3 bases and J by 4 bases, with 12 bases between the two germline ends. The CDR3 loop reads CASSERQSIYGYTF. CDR3 in DNA: TGTGCCAGCAGTGAGAGACAATCAATCTATGGCTACACCTTC.

This sequence joins TRBV5-1 and TRBJ2-7, with 8 positions matching TRBD1. The V and J ends lost 0 bases and 4 bases, in that order; junction bases with no gene match: 6. Germline V gives CDR1 SGHRS, CDR2 YFSETQ. This CDR3 is built from 15 residues. CDR3 bases: TGCGCCAGCAGCTTGGGGACAGGGCCTGAATACGAGCAGTACTTC. Protein: CASSLGTGPEYEQYF.

The chain combines TRBV11-2 with TRBJ2-5, with 8 bases aligning to TRBD2. The V segment lost 1 base and the J segment 5 bases; nucleotides outside the gene matches: 6. Looked up from germline, CDR1 is SGHAT and CDR2 is FQNNGV. The CDR3 extends over 15 amino acids. CDR3 DNA sequence: TGTGCCAGCAGCTTAGGTGGCACGGGGGGGGAGACCCAGTACTTC. Its protein product is CASSLGGTGGETQYF.

The chain links TRBV5-6 to TRBJ2-1; a possible D gene is TRBD2 (5 bases). Trimming shortened V by 1 base and J by 4 bases, and 9 bases separated the two germline ends. CDR1 is SGHDT, CDR2 YYEEEE, per germline. The CDR3 loop spans 14 amino acids. The CDR3 DNA sequence: TGTGCCAGCAGCTTGAGAGGGTTATACAATGAGCAGTTCTTC. It specifies CASSLRGLYNEQFF.

The rearrangement links TRBV21-1 to TRBJ2-5; TRBD2 is taken as the D call from the table, unchecked against the DNA. TRBV21-1 is marked as a pseudogene. The CDR3 has 15 residues. DNA for the CDR3: TGTGCCAGCAGCAAAGTAGAGAGAGCCAAAGAGACCCAGTACTTC. Translating it yields CASSKVERAKETQYF.

The rearrangement links TRBV19 to TRBJ2-7; 13 nucleotides line up with TRBD2. V trimming: 0 bases; J trimming: 2 bases; junction bases outside the gene matches: 4. Germline loops: CDR1 LNHDA, CDR2 SQIVND (reference sequence). The CDR3 has 17 residues. Here the CDR3 DNA reads TGTGCCAGTAGTATAGATGCAGGGACTAGCGGGACCTACGAGCAGTACTTC. The encoded protein is CASSIDAGTSGTYEQYF.

This clone was counted a single time. This sequence joins TRBV6-1 and TRBJ2-1, with 9 bases lining up with TRBD1. Trimming removed 4 bases from V and 9 bases from J; junction bases left unmatched: 16. CDR1 is MNHNS, CDR2 SASEGT, per germline. CDR3 length: 17 residues. CDR3 nucleotides: TGTGCCAGCAGTGGCCACGTGGGACAGGGTCGATTTGGTGAGCAGTTCTTC. Amino acid sequence: CASSGHVGQGRFGEQFF.

This chain uses TRBV7-3 with TRBJ2-1; tentatively, D is TRBD1 (6 bases). The CDR3 runs to 15 residues. V was trimmed by 4 bases and J by 2 bases, leaving 12 bases between them. The germline V gene has CDR1 SGHTA and CDR2 FQGTGA. CDR3 protein: CASSSLTGPYNEQFF. In DNA, the CDR3 is TGTGCCAGCAGCTCCTTGACAGGTCCCTACAATGAGCAGTTCTTC.

The CDR3 loop reads CASLSGTITDTQYF. CDR3 DNA sequence: TGTGCCAGCCTAAGCGGGACAATCACAGATACGCAGTATTTT. This chain joins TRBV6-6 and TRBJ2-3; perhaps TRBD2 as D (7 bases). Trimming removed 8 bases from V and 2 bases from J, with 14 bases in between. CDR1 and CDR2 (germline): MNHNY, SVGAGI (reference sequence). This CDR3 contains 14 residues.

J is TRBJ2-3 and V is TRBV18; 14 nucleotides match TRBD2. There are 16 residues in the CDR3. The J segment lost 10 bases and the V segment lost 3 bases, leaving 9 bases of the junction unmatched. CDR1 is KGHSH, CDR2 LQKENI, per germline. CDR3 residues: CASSPRGTSGSWAQYF. For the CDR3, the DNA is TGTGCCAGCTCACCCCGAGGGACTAGCGGGAGTTGGGCGCAGTATTTT.

About this clone itself: Sequence at one end of the junction differs from germline and may be a read error. The chain is built from TRBV11-3 and TRBJ1-1; D may be TRBD1 (6 bases). Germline lookup yields CDR1 SGHNT and CDR2 YENEEA. This CDR3 is 13 amino acids long. The CDR3 protein is CASSLDRDGKGVF. CDR3 nucleotides: TGTGCCAGCAGCTTAGATCGGGACGGGAAGGGGGTCTTT.

This chain joins TRBV5-4 and TRBJ2-5; TRBD2 might be the D (5 bases). Per the germline V gene, CDR1 is SGHNT and CDR2 is YYREEE (reference sequence). Trimming took off 5 bases at V and 3 bases at J, with 11 bases between the two ends. The length of the CDR3 is 13 residues. In DNA, the CDR3 is TGTGCCAGCAGTTACGAGCGGAAAGAGACCCAGTACTTC. Translation: CASSYERKETQYF.

The J gene is TRBJ1-3, the V gene TRBV7-9, with a weak D call TRBD1 (5 bases). The CDR3 sequence is 15 residues long. V lost 6 bases to trimming and J lost 5 bases, with 17 bases between them. The V gene's germline CDR1 is SEHNR and CDR2 FQNEAQ (reference sequence). CDR3 coding DNA: TGTGCCAGCAGTCCCCGAGAGGAGGGGAGAAACACCATATATTTT. This sequence encodes CASSPREEGRNTIYF.

The chain uses TRBV19 and TRBJ2-5; weak D call: TRBD1 (6 bases). The germline V gene has CDR1 LNHDA and CDR2 SQIVND (reference sequence). The CDR3 has 18 residues. The V end lost 5 bases, the J end lost 7 bases, and 29 bases lay between the germline ends. In nucleotides, the CDR3 is TGTGCCAGTAGTCCATGGACCCTGCAACCTGGGGGCCGCGGGACCCAGTACTTC. It yields the protein CASSPWTLQPGGRGTQYF.

The genes are TRBV6-6 and TRBJ2-1; TRBD2 agrees at 12 bases. Germline CDR1 and CDR2: MNHNY and SVGAGI (reference sequence). CDR3 size: 16 residues. Unmatched junction bases numbered 8, after V lost 1 base and J lost 10 bases. Here the CDR3 reads CASSYLRLAGAGEQFF. Written as DNA, the CDR3 is TGTGCCAGCAGTTACTTAAGACTAGCGGGAGCTGGAGAGCAGTTCTTC.

This clone was observed a handful of times. The chain is built from TRBV19 and TRBJ2-6, with D tentatively TRBD1 (6 bases). Germline V gene lookup returns CDR1 LNHDA and CDR2 SQIVND (reference sequence). The CDR3 totals 16 residues. The ends were cut back, 3 bases at V and 2 bases at J, with 11 bases in the middle. CDR3: CASSIGGRAGANVLTF. As DNA, the CDR3 is TGTGCCAGTAGTATTGGGGGCAGGGCTGGGGCCAACGTCCTGACTTTC.

This sequence joins TRBV5-1 and TRBJ2-1, with D possibly being TRBD1 (5 bases). This CDR3 is 15 amino acids long. V gave up 1 base and J gave up 10 bases, with 18 bases separating them. CDR1 and CDR2 (germline): SGHRS, YFSETQ. CDR3 nucleotide sequence: TGCGCCAGCAGCTTGCGACAGTTACTTTATAGGGAGCAGTTCTTC. Residues: CASSLRQLLYREQFF.

CDR3 loop: CASSQVEGVIQYF. The CDR3 nucleotides are TGTGCCAGCAGCCAAGTGGAGGGAGTCATTCAGTACTTC. The chain employs TRBV4-2 and TRBJ2-4, with TRBD2 as a possible D gene (6 bases). This CDR3 comprises 13 residues. Deletions cut 1 base from V and 9 bases from J, with 10 bases between. The germline V gene has CDR1 LGHNA and CDR2 YNFKEQ.

This clone was observed a handful of times. This chain links TRBV6-1 with TRBJ2-1; a possible D gene is TRBD2 (6 bases). The length of the CDR3 is 13 residues. V lost 6 bases to trimming and J lost 8 bases, with 14 bases between them. Germline CDR1 MNHNS, CDR2 SASEGT. The CDR3 loop reads CASSSGARDEQFF. The CDR3 DNA reads as TGTGCCAGCAGCTCGGGAGCTCGCGATGAGCAGTTCTTC.

The V call is TRBV5-4, the J call TRBJ2-2, with 8 bases that match TRBD2. The CDR3 runs 16 residues. CDR1 is SGHNT, CDR2 YYREEE, per germline (reference sequence). The trim removed 5 bases at V and 5 bases at J, leaving 11 bases unmatched. The CDR3 loop reads CASSPDVAGRTGELFF. The CDR3 nucleotides read TGTGCCAGCAGTCCTGATGTAGCGGGACGGACCGGGGAGCTGTTTTTT.

The rearrangement links TRBV13 to TRBJ2-5; D not resolved. CDR3 length: 11 amino acids. Germline V gene sequence: CDR1 PRHDT, CDR2 FYEKMQ (reference sequence). V lost 5 bases to trimming and J lost 5 bases, with 6 bases between them. This CDR3 reads CASSPAETQYF. CDR3 bases: TGTGCCAGCAGCCCAGCGGAGACCCAGTACTTC.

V and J are TRBV2 and TRBJ1-5; 8 bases line up with TRBD1. In germline, CDR1 is SNHLY, CDR2 FYNNEI. The CDR3 runs 14 residues. V was pared by 9 bases and J by 2 bases, with 6 bases of the junction left unmatched. DNA of the CDR3: TGTGCCAGTGGGGAGGGACAGGGCAATCAGCCCCAGCATTTT. Its protein product is CASGEGQGNQPQHF. The full variable domain, in which reference TRBV2 and TRBJ1-5 provide the parts outside the CDR3, is EPEVTQTPSHQVTQMGQEVILRCVPISNHLYFYWYRQILGQKVEFLVSFYNNEISEKSEIFDDQFSVERPDGSNFTLKIRSTKLEDSAMYFCASGEGQGNQPQHFGDGTRLSIL.

J is TRBJ2-5 and V is TRBV7-3; unclear D gene. The germline V gene has CDR1 SGHTA and CDR2 FQGTGA. The CDR3 loop spans 16 amino acids. V was cut by 2 bases and J by 0 bases, with 13 bases left in between. The CDR3, as DNA: TGTGCCAGCAGCTTATCCGCCCGGCGGTACCAAGAGACCCAGTACTTC. Protein sequence: CASSLSARRYQETQYF.

The chain joins TRBV7-8 to TRBJ2-2, with D perhaps TRBD2 (5 bases). CDR3 size: 14 residues. CDR1 SGHVS and CDR2 FQNEAQ come from the germline V gene. Trimming took 8 bases from V and 0 from J, leaving 10 bases between them. The CDR3 coding sequence is TGTGCCAGCGTCACGGGGACGAACACCGGGGAGCTGTTTTTT. As protein: CASVTGTNTGELFF. Supplemented by reference TRBV7-8 and TRBJ2-2, the full variable domain reads GAGVSQSPRYKVAKRGQDVALRCDPISGHVSLFWYQQALGQGPEFLTYFQNEAQLDKSGLPSDRFFAERPEGSVSTLKIQRTQQEDSAVYLCASVTGTNTGELFFGEGSRLTVL.

Written as DNA, the CDR3 is TGTGCCAGCTCTTGGACTAGGAAGGATACGCAGTATTTT. The encoded protein is CASSWTRKDTQYF. The chain carries TRBV18 and TRBJ2-3; 7 bases align to TRBD2. V was pared by 6 bases and J by 6 bases, with 6 bases of the junction left unmatched. Germline CDR1 reads KGHSH; CDR2 reads LQKENI. CDR3 length equals 13 residues.

The CDR3 coding sequence is TGTGCCAGCAGTCGGGAGACCCAGTACTTC. Translation gives CASSRETQYF. The V and J genes are TRBV28 and TRBJ2-5, with D unclear. This CDR3 is 10 amino acids long. From germline, CDR1 is MDHEN and CDR2 SYDVKM. Trimming took off 5 bases at V and 5 bases at J, with 3 bases between the two ends.